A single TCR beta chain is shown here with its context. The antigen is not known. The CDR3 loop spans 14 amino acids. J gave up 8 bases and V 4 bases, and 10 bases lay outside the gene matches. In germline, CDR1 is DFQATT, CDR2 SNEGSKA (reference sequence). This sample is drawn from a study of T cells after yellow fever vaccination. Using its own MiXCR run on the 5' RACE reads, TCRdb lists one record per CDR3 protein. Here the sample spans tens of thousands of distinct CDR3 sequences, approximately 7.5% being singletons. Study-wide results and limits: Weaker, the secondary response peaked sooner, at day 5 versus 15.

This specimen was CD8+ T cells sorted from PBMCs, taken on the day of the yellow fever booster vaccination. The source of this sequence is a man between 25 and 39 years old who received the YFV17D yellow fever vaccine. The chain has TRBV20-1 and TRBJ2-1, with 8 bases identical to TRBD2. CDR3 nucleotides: TGCAGTGCTATCACACTAGCGGCGCCCGATGAGCAGTTCTTC. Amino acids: CSAITLAAPDEQFF.